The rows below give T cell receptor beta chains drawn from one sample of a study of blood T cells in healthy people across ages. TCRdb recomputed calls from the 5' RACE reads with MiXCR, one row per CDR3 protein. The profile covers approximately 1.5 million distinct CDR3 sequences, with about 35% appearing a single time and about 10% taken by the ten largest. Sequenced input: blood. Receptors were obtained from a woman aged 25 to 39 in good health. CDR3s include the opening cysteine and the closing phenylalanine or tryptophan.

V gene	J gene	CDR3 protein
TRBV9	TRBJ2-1	CASSLTAGGTTRGYNEQFF
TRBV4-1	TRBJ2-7	CASSQTSGGYNEQYF
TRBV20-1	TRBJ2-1	CAVAGTYNEQFF
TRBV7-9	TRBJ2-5	CASSTLGSQETQYF
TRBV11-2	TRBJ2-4	CASSPQTPGTGSIQYF
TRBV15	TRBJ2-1	CATSRGLADNERFF
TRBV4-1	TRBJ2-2	CASSPFGTDLNTGELFF
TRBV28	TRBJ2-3	CASSSTSGITDTQYF
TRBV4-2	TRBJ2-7	CASSQEYLVGGFYEQYF
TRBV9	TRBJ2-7	CASSVDGGSTYEQYF
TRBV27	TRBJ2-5	CASSSAGGPVQETLYF
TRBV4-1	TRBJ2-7	CASSQAPGGTYEQYF
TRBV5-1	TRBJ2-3	CASSFEGLGETQYF
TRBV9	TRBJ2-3	CASSVEGTSGGGADTQYF
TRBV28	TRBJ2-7	CASSLLGPAGSYEQYF
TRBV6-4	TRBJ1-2	CASSDPSTGGNANYGYTF
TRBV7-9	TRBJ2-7	CASSPEVAGLFVSSQYF
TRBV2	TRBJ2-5	CASSKTGDGGETQYF
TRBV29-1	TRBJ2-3	CSATTGYGTDTQYF
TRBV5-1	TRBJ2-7	CASSQSTGGGYEQYF
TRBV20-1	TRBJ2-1	CSAPSLAGVGNEQFF
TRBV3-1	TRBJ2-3	CASSPYVLAGGSTDTQYF
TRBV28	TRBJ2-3	CASRQGEGTDTQYF
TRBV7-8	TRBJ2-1	CASSLYKYNEQFF
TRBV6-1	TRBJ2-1	CASSEYRSGSYNEQFF
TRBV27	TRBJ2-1	CASGTSSTSYNEQFF
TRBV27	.	CASSHGLAGGPIGEQYF
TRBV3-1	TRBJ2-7	CASSHQGTLTPSHEQYF
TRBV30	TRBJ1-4	CAWSVGRATNEKLFF
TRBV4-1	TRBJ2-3	CASSRGTEGPDTQYF
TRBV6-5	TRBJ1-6	CASSYFPEYNSPLHF
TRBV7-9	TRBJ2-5	CASSLRGRLQETQYF
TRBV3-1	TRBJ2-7	CASSQRTTYEQYF
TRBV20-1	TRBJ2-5	CSARTSGTETQYF
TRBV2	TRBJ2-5	CASSALAGVETQYF
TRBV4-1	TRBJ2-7	CASSQYPWEQYF
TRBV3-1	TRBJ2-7	CASSPGLFYEQYF
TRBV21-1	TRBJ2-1	CASSKPPQFF
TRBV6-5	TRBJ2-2	CASSYRGHTGELFF
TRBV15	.	CATSRYTAGQGAYEQYF
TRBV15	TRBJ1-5	CATSWGEEPQHF
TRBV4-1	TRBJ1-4	CASSQMDSHNEKLFF
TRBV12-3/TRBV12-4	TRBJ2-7	CASSLTGLAHEQYF
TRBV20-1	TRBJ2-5	CSANPGSPPQETQYF
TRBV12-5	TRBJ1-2	CASGLVPGTYPDGYTF